The 28 T cell receptor beta chains listed next were all sequenced from one sample in a study of T-cell memory formation after mild COVID-19. TCRdb passed the 5' RACE reads through MiXCR, listing each CDR3 protein once. The data contain 92,000 or so distinct CDR3 sequences, more than 13% of them singletons. Sequencing was done on a sample of PBMCs or a T cell subset sorted from them (not recorded which). The receptors come from a man aged 18 to 29 who had mild COVID-19 (a few samples of this study predate the infection). Cell type and time point are not known.

This clonotype was detected only a few times. The chain has TRBV9 and TRBJ1-3; D is perhaps TRBD1 (5 bases). The CDR3 is made up of 14 amino acids. Looked up from germline, CDR1 is SGDLS and CDR2 is YYNGEE. Between the trimmed V and J ends, which lost 2 bases and 4 bases, there was a span of 10 bases. CDR3 sequence: CASSVQGTGNTIYF. The CDR3 DNA reads TGTGCCAGCAGCGTCCAGGGTACAGGAAACACCATATATTTT.

This clonotype was seen a few times. The chain couples TRBV20-1 to TRBJ2-1; TRBD1 or TRBD2 may be the D gene (6 bases each). Between the trimmed V and J ends, which lost 7 bases and 8 bases, there was a span of 12 bases. Germline V CDR1 and CDR2: DFQATT, SNEGSKA (reference sequence). CDR3 length equals 11 residues. This CDR3 is CSGAEGDEQFF. The CDR3 DNA follows: TGCAGTGGGGCGGAGGGGGATGAGCAGTTCTTC.

The table lists this clonotype with a few counts. The chain is built from TRBV5-6 and TRBJ1-1; a possible D gene is TRBD1 (5 bases). The CDR3 is 15 amino acids. The ends were cut back, 7 bases at V and 6 bases at J, with 22 bases in the middle. Germline V gene sequence: CDR1 SGHDT, CDR2 YYEEEE. CDR3 sequence (DNA): TGTGCCAGCTTGGAAGGGTACGGGACGCCGGCTGAAGCTTTCTTT. This translates into CASLEGYGTPAEAFF.

This clonotype showed up just a few times. This sequence joins TRBV15 and TRBJ1-5; a weak D match, TRBD1 (5 bases). CDR3 length equals 14 residues. Germline V gene sequence: CDR1 LNHNV, CDR2 YYDKDF (reference sequence). V lost 1 base, J lost 3 bases, and 7 bases lay in between. DNA for the CDR3: TGTGCCACCAGCAGAGCCAGGGACAATCAGCCCCAGCATTTT. This codes for CATSRARDNQPQHF.

This chain links TRBV14 with TRBJ2-7; no clear D. From germline, CDR1 is SGHDN and CDR2 FVKESK. This CDR3 is built from 16 residues. V lost 0 bases and J lost 3, with 15 bases in between. The CDR3: CASSQDGFTLYYEQYF. The CDR3 DNA is TGTGCCAGCAGCCAAGACGGGTTCACACTCTACTACGAGCAGTACTTC.

There are a few counts of this clonotype. In nucleotides, the CDR3 is TGTGCCAGCAGCTTATTCAGGAGCACTGAAGCTTTCTTT. Amino acids: CASSLFRSTEAFF. The chain links TRBV7-3 to TRBJ1-1; D unresolved. V was clipped by 2 bases and J by 4 bases, with 8 bases between them. CDR3 length equals 13 residues. Germline-derived CDR1 and CDR2 are SGHTA and FQGTGA.

The chain couples TRBV19 to TRBJ1-5; TRBD1 might be the D (5 bases). The V gene's germline CDR1 is LNHDA and CDR2 SQIVND (reference sequence). Trimming took off 4 bases at V and 1 base at J, with 17 bases between the two ends. There are 17 residues in the CDR3. In DNA, the CDR3 is TGTGCCAGTAGTAAGGGCGGGGGGAGAGCAAGCAATCAGCCCCAGCATTTT. It translates to CASSKGGGRASNQPQHF. Complete variable domain (other parts from reference TRBV19 and TRBJ1-5): DGGITQSPKYLFRKEGQNVTLSCEQNLNHDAMYWYRQDPGQGLRLIYYSQIVNDFQKGDIAEGYSVSREKKESFPLTVTSAQKNPTAFYLCASSKGGGRASNQPQHFGDGTRLSIL.

The chain links TRBV5-6 to TRBJ2-7, with D perhaps given as TRBD1 or TRBD2 (5 bases each). The V gene's germline CDR1 is SGHDT and CDR2 YYEEEE. The CDR3 has 16 residues. V was pared by 4 bases and J by 4 bases, with 21 bases between. DNA of the CDR3: TGTGCCAGCAGCACCGGGACCGACGTGTTTTCGTACGAGCAGTACTTC. Its protein product is CASSTGTDVFSYEQYF.

The sample holds a few counts of this clonotype. V gene TRBV12-3 or TRBV12-4 combines with J gene TRBJ1-1; tentatively, D is TRBD1 (5 bases). The CDR3 totals 14 residues. The V end lost 3 bases, the J end lost 5 bases, and 13 bases lay between the germline ends. This CDR3 is CASSFGGPITEAFF. CDR3 nucleotide sequence: TGTGCCAGCAGTTTTGGGGGACCTATAACTGAAGCTTTCTTT.

This chain connects TRBV14 to TRBJ1-6, with D uncertain. CDR3 length equals 14 residues. V was clipped by 4 bases and J by 10 bases, with 14 bases between them. Germline V gene sequence: CDR1 SGHDN, CDR2 FVKESK. The CDR3 DNA sequence: TGTGCCAGCAGCCGTACGAAAACGAGATCACCCCTCCACTTT. As protein: CASSRTKTRSPLHF.

In this sample, this clonotype turned up many times. This chain links TRBV3-1 with TRBJ1-1; the D gene is possibly TRBD1 (6 bases). This CDR3 is 16 amino acids long. Germline values: CDR1 LGHDT, CDR2 YNNKEL (reference sequence). Trimming left V 0 bases short and J 1 base short, with 12 bases between. The CDR3 DNA is TGTGCCAGCAGCCAAGAGGGACACCTCCAGAACACTGAAGCTTTCTTT. Translation gives CASSQEGHLQNTEAFF. Using reference TRBV3-1 and TRBJ1-1 for the parts outside the CDR3, the full variable domain is DTAVSQTPKYLVTQMGNDKSIKCEQNLGHDTMYWYKQDSKKFLKIMFSYNNKELIINETVPNRFSPKSPDKAHLNLHINSLELGDSAVYFCASSQEGHLQNTEAFFGQGTRLTVV.

The table lists this clonotype with a few counts. V is TRBV27 and J is TRBJ1-1; TRBD1 agrees at 7 bases. The V gene's germline CDR1 is MNHEY and CDR2 SMNVEV (reference sequence). V shed 6 bases, J shed 4 bases, and the junction held 2 bases outside the gene matches. CDR3 size: 12 residues. The CDR3 nucleotides read TGTGCCAGCAGCACAGGGGCCACTGAAGCTTTCTTT. Translated, it gives CASSTGATEAFF.

This clonotype was seen only a few times. The rearrangement links TRBV7-3 to TRBJ2-1, with TRBD2 matching 10 bases. CDR1 is SGHTA and CDR2 is FQGTGA in the germline V gene. Unmatched junction bases numbered 3, after V lost 2 bases and J lost 5 bases. The CDR3 runs 15 residues. The CDR3 DNA follows: TGTGCCAGCAGCTTATTAGCGGGGGGCCACAATGAGCAGTTCTTC. Translating gives CASSLLAGGHNEQFF. The full variable domain, in which reference TRBV7-3 and TRBJ2-1 provide the parts outside the CDR3, is GAGVSQTPSNKVTEKGKYVELRCDPISGHTALYWYRQSLGQGPEFLIYFQGTGAADDSGLPNDRFFAVRPEGSVSTLKIQRTERGDSAVYLCASSLLAGGHNEQFFGPGTRLTVL.

This clonotype appeared a few times. The J gene is TRBJ2-3, the V gene TRBV20-1, with TRBD2 as a possible D gene (6 bases). V lost 1 base and J 8 bases, leaving 19 bases between the germline ends. The CDR3 extends over 15 amino acids. Per germline, CDR1 DFQATT and CDR2 SNEGSKA (reference sequence). The CDR3 DNA is TGCAGTGCTAGAGGCCCCCGGGACTTTCCGGGTACGCAGTATTTT. As protein: CSARGPRDFPGTQYF.

This clonotype has at least ten counts. This rearrangement joins TRBV4-1 to TRBJ1-2, with 7 bases lining up with TRBD1. The V segment lost 2 bases and the J segment 6 bases; nucleotides outside the gene matches: 12. CDR3 length equals 16 residues. Germline V gene sequence: CDR1 MGHRA, CDR2 YSYEKL. Here the CDR3 reads CASSQRDSSFTDGYTF. The DNA of the CDR3 is TGCGCCAGCAGCCAACGGGACAGCTCTTTTACCGATGGCTACACCTTC.

This clonotype appeared a few times. The V gene is TRBV7-2, the J gene TRBJ2-2, with 10 nucleotides matching TRBD1. The germline CDR1 and CDR2 sequences are SGHTA and FQGNSA. Trimming removed 11 bases from V and 4 bases from J; junction bases left unmatched: 16. CDR3 size: 17 residues. The CDR3 loop reads CAGTGTGVRRSTGELFF. CDR3 sequence (DNA): TGTGCCGGGACCGGGACAGGGGTACGTCGATCCACCGGGGAGCTGTTTTTT.

This clonotype is a singleton in its sample. V gene TRBV4-3 combines with J gene TRBJ2-5, with a weak D call TRBD1 (6 bases). The germline V and J ends were trimmed by 0 bases and 2 bases, with 16 bases remaining between them. The CDR3 runs to 17 residues. Germline-derived CDR1 and CDR2 are LGHNA and YSLEER. The CDR3 nucleotides read TGCGCCAGCAGCCAAGACGGTAGGGACATGGGGCAAGAGACCCAGTACTTC. It codes for CASSQDGRDMGQETQYF.

Ten or more counts support this clonotype. The chain has TRBV19 and TRBJ1-5, with 8 positions matching TRBD1. Germline V gene sequence: CDR1 LNHDA, CDR2 SQIVND (reference sequence). J was trimmed by 6 bases and V by 5 bases; bases with no gene match: 6. CDR3 length equals 14 residues. CDR3 sequence reads: CASSPRGLGQPQHF. The CDR3 region has the DNA TGTGCCAGTAGTCCCAGGGGGCTGGGTCAGCCCCAGCATTTT.

The rearrangement joins TRBV7-9 to TRBJ2-1, with a weak D call TRBD2 (6 bases). The CDR3 spans 11 residues. CDR1 and CDR2 (germline): SEHNR, FQNEAQ (reference sequence). Trimming pared 4 bases from V and 8 bases from J, leaving 6 bases between. The CDR3: CASSWGDEQFF. CDR3 DNA: TGTGCCAGCAGCTGGGGGGATGAGCAGTTCTTC.

This clonotype was counted at least ten times. The rearrangement joins TRBV12-3 or TRBV12-4 to TRBJ1-3, with D possibly matching TRBD1 (5 bases). The CDR3 covers 11 residues. V lost 1 base, J lost 12 bases, and 7 bases lay in between. The CDR3 here is CASSLVQGIYF. Here the CDR3 DNA reads TGTGCCAGCAGTTTAGTCCAGGGCATATATTTT.

This chain uses TRBV7-6 with TRBJ1-5, with 7 bases identical to TRBD1. V dropped 1 base and J dropped 5; count of bases not matched to a gene: 5. Germline CDR1 SGHVS, CDR2 FNYEAQ. This CDR3 spans 15 amino acids. CDR3 DNA: TGTGCCAGCAGCTTAGTGGCAGGGGGAGATCAGCCCCAGCATTTT. Residues: CASSLVAGGDQPQHF.

The J gene is TRBJ2-1, the V gene TRBV21-1. TRBV21-1 is labeled a pseudogene. This CDR3 is 13 amino acids long. The CDR3 DNA is TGTGCCAGCAGCAATTTAGTATACAATGAGCAGTTCTTC. Amino acid sequence: CASSNLVYNEQFF.

This clonotype came up many times. J is TRBJ1-5 and V is TRBV20-1; 10 positions agree with TRBD1. Germline V gene lookup returns CDR1 DFQATT and CDR2 SNEGSKA (reference sequence). After removal of 0 bases from V and 0 bases from J, the junction contained 8 bases not matched to a gene. This CDR3 is 18 amino acids long. The CDR3 sequence is CSARELGQGIYSNQPQHF. The DNA for the CDR3 is TGCAGTGCTAGAGAACTGGGACAGGGGATTTATAGCAATCAGCCCCAGCATTTT.

The table lists this clonotype with a few counts. The rearrangement joins TRBV7-2 to TRBJ2-5; 11 positions agree with TRBD2. CDR1 and CDR2 (germline): SGHTA, FQGNSA. The V and J ends lost 5 bases and 12 bases, in that order; junction bases with no gene match: 8. This CDR3 has 13 residues. The CDR3 protein is CASSPGLAVVEYF. In nucleotides, the CDR3 is TGTGCCAGCAGCCCGGGACTAGCGGTGGTGGAGTACTTC.

The J gene is TRBJ1-5, the V gene TRBV19; D is uncertain. Germline V gene data show CDR1 as LNHDA and CDR2 as SQIVND (reference sequence). The CDR3 sequence is 18 residues long. Trimming pared 5 bases from V and 2 bases from J, leaving 22 bases between. The chain's CDR3 is CASSLNPPYLRGNQPQHF. The CDR3 DNA sequence: TGTGCCAGTAGTTTAAACCCGCCCTACCTGAGGGGCAATCAGCCCCAGCATTTT.

This clonotype showed up just a few times. V and J are TRBV4-1 and TRBJ2-1, with D perhaps matching TRBD1 (5 bases). Germline V lookup: CDR1 MGHRA, CDR2 YSYEKL. Between the trimmed V and J ends, which lost 1 base and 2 bases, there was a span of 12 bases. The CDR3 runs 16 residues. This CDR3 is CASSQAGNKAYNEQFF. In nucleotides, the CDR3 is TGCGCCAGCAGCCAAGCAGGGAATAAGGCCTACAATGAGCAGTTCTTC.

There are many counts of this clonotype. J is TRBJ2-3 and V is TRBV25-1; D is ambiguous. CDR1 is MGHDK and CDR2 is SYGVNS in the germline V gene. The CDR3 is made up of 15 amino acids. Between the trimmed V and J ends, which lost 3 bases and 2 bases, there was a span of 12 bases. In DNA form, the CDR3 reads TGTGCCAGCAGTGAGTGGTCAGAGTTCACAGATACGCAGTATTTT. This sequence encodes CASSEWSEFTDTQYF.

The V call is TRBV12-3 or TRBV12-4, the J call TRBJ2-4; D might be TRBD2 (7 bases). The CDR3 runs to 16 residues. The V end lost 1 base, the J end lost 2 bases, and 12 bases lay between the germline ends. The CDR3 spells CASSLVRGGTKNIQYF. CDR3 in DNA: TGTGCCAGCAGTTTAGTAAGGGGGGGAACCAAAAACATTCAGTACTTC.